This T cell receptor (beta chain) was profiled in a study of human T cells and chemical hapten exposure (dated by TCRdb to the early 2020s). Some background on the complete study: For sensitization, 2% DPC in acetone was applied to an approximately 2 cm by approximately 2 cm area of upper inner arm skin. Patients additionally received weekly therapeutic DPC doses to the scalp throughout the approximately 24-week study period. Patch testing on the upper back used Finn chambers containing 0.01% DPC, with scoring done after 6 days according to International Contact Dermatitis Research Group standards. The mostly female patient cohort included alopecia areata with under or over 50% scalp involvement, alopecia totalis and alopecia universalis. Libraries were pooled for sequencing, and variation in per-sample TCR yields was attributed mainly to small differences in library volumes within the pool. Peripheral blood TCR repertoire changes were tracked in vivo in alopecia patients during primary and secondary sensitization to the hapten diphenylcyclopropenone (DPC). Blood samples were taken from patients before sensitization (week 0) and then at 2, 6 and about 24 weeks after DPC sensitization. Approximately 30 alopecia patients provided blood for TCR sequencing at one to four time points (pre-sensitization, 2, 6 and 24 weeks).

Library construction relied on RACE. TCRdb lists the instrument as NextSeq 500. Library preparation attached unique molecular identifiers to individual cDNA molecules for quantitative, reproducible TCR counting. Both TCR alpha and TCR beta chains were sequenced from each blood RNA sample. Concerning the study's data processing: The median number of TCRs per sample was roughly 100,000, ranging from about 20,000 to 700,000. V, J and CDR3 annotation of the TCR reads was performed with the Decombinator software suite. For PS versus PT1 abundance plots, all samples were subsampled to the same number of TCRs (28,000). TCRs were defined as expanded if absent before sensitization and observed at least eight times at the 2-week time point. Using fastp trimming at Q25 and MiXCR clonotype assembly, TCRdb reanalyzed the public sequencing data and kept in-frame beta chains. Each entry merges the rows of one CDR3 protein and shows their most common DNA and genes. The V and J calls were not made by the authors but by TCRdb's processing. For this sample there are approximately 90,000 distinct CDR3 sequences; about 10% appear just once. The ten top clones hold 2% to 2.5% of the sample.

V trim: 6 bases; J trim: 4 bases; unmatched bases: 14. There are 16 amino acids in the CDR3, from cysteine to phenylalanine inclusive. Kept here is only the CDR3 DNA, which spans 48 bases and is read in frame from base 1. Looking up the germline V gene yields CDR1 MNHEY and CDR2 SVGEGT. The sample's time point, from its label and the paper: patch test 1, 2 weeks after DPC sensitization. The treatment or condition label, read with the paper, signifies: therapeutic diphenylcyclopropenone sensitization with weekly scalp DPC. Blood at each patch-test visit was drawn before the patch test was applied. Eligible patients were aged 18 to 70, diagnosed with alopecia, deemed suitable for DPC therapy, and excluded if pregnant. Unfractionated whole blood was collected in Tempus Blood RNA tubes, and total RNA was extracted from that blood. This clonotype has only a few counts. Its recognized antigen is unknown. Per-nucleotide qualities are absent, and no much larger clonotype sits a single base away.

The investigation overall reported the following: Significantly more large CDR3 similarity clusters were formed by expanded TCRs than by pre-sensitization or healthy control sets, consistent with antigen-driven responses. After repeated subsampling, the strength of the expansion versus patch-test correlation and the threshold at which it became significant changed. Patch test score correlated positively with the number of PT1 expanded TCRs, reaching significance at thresholds 8, 16 and 32 but not at 4. DPC sensitization did not change the number of TCRs with a frequency above 1 in 1000, and there was no evidence of changes in global repertoire structure. Alopecia, a presumed autoimmune disease, was present in all patients, so the immune response of the patients might differ from that of healthy individuals.

The input for sequencing was whole blood, taken in connection with sensitization to the hapten diphenylcyclopropenone (DPC). The chain employs TRBV6-2 or TRBV6-3 and TRBJ1-1; TRBD1 matches 7 bases in the middle. The TCR originated in a man in his forties with alopecia areata. Some clones in this sample may be carry-over from other donors' samples. The DNA sequence reads TGTGCCAGCAGCCTCCCGATCGGGACAGTCCTCACTGAAGCTTTCTTT. The resulting protein is CASSLPIGTVLTEAFF.